This TCR beta chain is drawn from a study of blood T cell repertoires in COVID-19. In the study overall: Nucleic acid was either cDNA or gDNA, and it came from T cells, B-cell-depleted T cells, or PBMCs.

Trimming cost V 6 bases and J 5 bases; bases outside gene matches: 9. Germline V gene data show CDR1 as LNHDA and CDR2 as SQIVND (reference sequence). The CDR3 is 14 residues long. TCRdb keeps only in-frame clones here, not all; method: immunoSEQ multiplex PCR. The sample lists around 150,000 clones, 78% occurring once. The V and J genes are TRBV19 and TRBJ2-7; 8 bases are shared with TRBD2. The sequence was obtained from a woman older than 75 with acute or convalescent COVID-19. Sequences were obtained from peripheral blood. In DNA form, the CDR3 reads TGTGCCAGTAGACCCGGGACTAGGGTCCACGAGCAGTACTTC. This translates into CASRPGTRVHEQYF.